Sequencing of this TCR beta chain was carried out in a study of post-analysis software for immune sequencing data. The study, taken as a whole, reports: Roughly 5 TRBV segments were significantly more frequent in patients than in controls. TRBV5-6, TRBV5-1 and TRBV20-1 were among these segments.

The TCR beta cDNA libraries contained unique molecular identifiers. TCRdb itself ran the PCR reads through MiXCR, one entry per CDR3 protein. The top ten hold 10% to 12% of the sample, which has hundreds of thousands of distinct CDR3 sequences, 55% to 60% seen once. Germline assignment: CDR1 SGHKS and CDR2 YYEKEE (reference sequence). The J segment lost 11 bases and the V segment lost 3 bases, leaving 17 bases of the junction unmatched. This CDR3 is 17 amino acids long. A note on this clonotype: Its cognate antigen is unknown.

Sequences were obtained from blood. This rearrangement joins TRBV5-5 to TRBJ2-5, with 12 bases identical to TRBD2. This receptor was obtained from a girl aged 2-10 years with multiple sclerosis. CDR3 nucleotides: TGTGCCAGCAGCTATGCGAAACTAGCGGGGGGCCACAATGAGCAGTACTTC. The encoded protein is CASSYAKLAGGHNEQYF. The full variable domain, its missing parts supplied by reference TRBV5-5 and TRBJ2-5, is DAGVTQSPTHLIKTRGQQVTLRCSPISGHKSVSWYQQVLGQGPQFIFQYYEKEERGRGNFPDRFSARQFPNYSSELNVNALLLGDSALYLCASSYAKLAGGHNEQYFGPGTRLLVL.